Listed below are T cell receptor beta chains from one sample, sequenced in a study of CD8 T cells in Susac syndrome. From the immunoSEQ multiplex PCR reads, TCRdb called clonotypes with MiXCR, one entry per CDR3 protein. This table has around 95,000 distinct CDR3 sequences, roughly 96% appearing once. Sequencing was done on a sample of CD8+ T cells from PBMCs. The origin of the receptors is a human donor with Susac syndrome. CDR3s include the opening cysteine and the closing phenylalanine or tryptophan. Fields, in order: J gene, D gene, clone size, V gene, CDR3 protein, CDR3 DNA. The D gene is left open where the match is weak. Only some rows state a clone size, as once, few, many or a class for expanded clones.

J: TRBJ1-1
D: -
size: -
V: TRBV6-5
CDR3: CASSPTRRMNTEAFF
DNA: TGTGCCAGCAGCCCAACTCGTAGGATGAACACTGAAGCTTTCTTT

J: TRBJ1-5
D: -
size: -
V: TRBV12-3/TRBV12-4
CDR3: CASSFMDIRQPQHF
DNA: TGTGCCAGCAGTTTTATGGACATCCGACAGCCCCAGCATTTT

J: TRBJ2-7
D: TRBD2
size: -
V: TRBV3-1
CDR3: CASSQGLAETYEQYF
DNA: TGTGCCAGCAGCCAAGGACTAGCGGAGACCTACGAGCAGTACTTC

J: TRBJ1-2
D: -
size: -
V: TRBV19
CDR3: CASTVDADTFYGYTF
DNA: TGTGCCAGTACCGTGGACGCCGACACATTCTATGGCTACACCTTC

J: TRBJ2-1
D: -
size: -
V: TRBV11-1
CDR3: CASSRDYNEQFF
DNA: TGTGCCAGCAGCCGGGATTACAATGAGCAGTTCTTC

J: TRBJ2-1
D: -
size: -
V: TRBV29-1
CDR3: CSVVSYNEQFF
DNA: TGCAGCGTTGTCTCCTACAATGAGCAGTTCTTC

J: TRBJ2-5
D: -
size: -
V: TRBV4-2
CDR3: CASSQAQGGQETQYF
DNA: TGTGCCAGCAGCCAAGCCCAGGGAGGACAAGAGACCCAGTACTTC

J: TRBJ1-4
D: TRBD1
size: -
V: TRBV29-1
CDR3: CSEQSMTHGTVYEKLFF
DNA: TGCAGCGAGCAGAGTATGACACACGGGACAGTATATGAAAAACTGTTTTTT

J: TRBJ1-2
D: -
size: -
V: TRBV29-1
CDR3: CSVVSRMYGYTF
DNA: TGCAGCGTTGTATCCCGTATGTATGGCTACACCTTC

J: TRBJ2-1
D: -
size: -
V: TRBV5-6
CDR3: CASSLGSEYNEQFF
DNA: TGTGCCAGCAGCTTGGGTAGCGAGTACAATGAGCAGTTCTTC

J: TRBJ2-2
D: -
size: -
V: TRBV29-1
CDR3: CSVGIAGIGELFF
DNA: TGCAGCGTTGGTATAGCCGGGATCGGGGAGCTGTTTTTT

J: TRBJ1-1
D: -
size: -
V: TRBV6-1
CDR3: CACFLDIWLGMNTEAFF
DNA: TGTGCCTGCTTCTTGGACATTTGGTTGGGTATGAACACTGAAGCTTTCTTT

J: TRBJ2-3
D: -
size: once
V: TRBV20-1
CDR3: CSAREDTQYF
DNA: TGCAGTGCTAGAGAAGATACGCAGTATTTT

J: TRBJ1-1
D: -
size: -
V: TRBV20-1
CDR3: CSARDSRANTEAFF
DNA: TGCAGTGCTAGAGATAGCAGGGCGAACACTGAAGCTTTCTTT

J: TRBJ2-7
D: TRBD1
size: -
V: TRBV19
CDR3: CASSAIPGQGRDEQYF
DNA: TGTGCCAGTAGTGCAATTCCGGGACAGGGTAGGGACGAGCAGTACTTC

J: TRBJ2-7
D: TRBD1
size: -
V: TRBV28
CDR3: CASRGQGLYEQYF
DNA: TGTGCCAGCAGGGGACAGGGGTTGTACGAGCAGTACTTC

J: TRBJ1-2
D: -
size: -
V: TRBV15
CDR3: CATSRATEVWGDGYTF
DNA: TGTGCCACCAGCAGAGCCACGGAGGTGTGGGGGGATGGCTACACCTTC

J: TRBJ2-3
D: TRBD2
size: -
V: TRBV28
CDR3: CASSLLAGGQDTQYF
DNA: TGTGCCAGCAGTCTCCTAGCGGGAGGGCAGGATACGCAGTATTTT

J: TRBJ1-1
D: -
size: -
V: TRBV20-1
CDR3: CSTTLGVTEAFF
DNA: TGCAGTACAACCCTGGGGGTAACTGAAGCTTTCTTT

J: TRBJ1-6
D: -
size: -
V: TRBV20-1
CDR3: CSARDLGQWDSPLHF
DNA: TGCAGTGCTAGAGATCTAGGACAGTGGGATTCACCCCTCCACTTT

J: TRBJ2-7
D: -
size: -
V: TRBV4-1
CDR3: CASSQVQGGAEQYF
DNA: TGCGCCAGCAGCCAAGTTCAGGGCGGGGCCGAGCAGTACTTC

J: TRBJ2-1
D: -
size: -
V: TRBV20-1
CDR3: CSASSRQSYNEQFF
DNA: TGCAGTGCTAGTAGCCGTCAGTCATACAATGAGCAGTTCTTC

J: TRBJ2-2
D: -
size: few
V: TRBV29-1
CDR3: CSVDRGPNTGELFF
DNA: TGCAGCGTTGACCGGGGGCCGAACACCGGGGAGCTGTTTTTT

J: TRBJ1-5
D: TRBD1
size: -
V: TRBV27
CDR3: CASSSNTGTAIKPQHF
DNA: TGTGCCAGCAGTTCGAATACCGGGACAGCAATCAAGCCCCAGCATTTT

J: TRBJ2-5
D: -
size: few
V: TRBV19
CDR3: CASSGPQETQYF
DNA: TGTGCCAGTAGTGGCCCTCAAGAGACCCAGTACTTC

J: TRBJ2-5
D: TRBD2
size: once
V: TRBV29-1
CDR3: CSVGLLAGWGETQYF
DNA: TGCAGCGTTGGTCTCCTAGCGGGTTGGGGGGAGACCCAGTACTTC

J: TRBJ1-1
D: -
size: -
V: TRBV29-1
CDR3: CSSLLQGPEAFF
DNA: TGCAGCTCCTTGCTGCAAGGTCCTGAAGCTTTCTTT

J: TRBJ1-1
D: -
size: -
V: TRBV7-2
CDR3: CASSWNRVMNTEAFF
DNA: TGTGCCAGCAGCTGGAACAGGGTCATGAACACTGAAGCTTTCTTT

J: TRBJ2-7
D: -
size: -
V: TRBV3-1
CDR3: CASSPVGEWEQYF
DNA: TGTGCCAGCAGCCCGGTTGGGGAGTGGGAGCAGTACTTC

J: TRBJ2-3
D: -
size: -
V: TRBV14
CDR3: CASSQSDTQYF
DNA: TGTGCCAGCAGCCAATCTGATACGCAGTATTTT

J: TRBJ1-6
D: -
size: -
V: TRBV9
CDR3: CASSVDGGDNSPLHF
DNA: TGTGCCAGCAGCGTAGATGGAGGGGATAATTCACCCCTCCACTTT

J: TRBJ1-3
D: -
size: -
V: TRBV14
CDR3: CASSQRLGTTGNTIYF
DNA: TGTGCCAGCAGCCAACGACTTGGGACAACTGGAAACACCATATATTTT

J: TRBJ2-7
D: -
size: once
V: TRBV29-1
CDR3: CSVKPNNPYEQYF
DNA: TGCAGCGTTAAGCCGAATAATCCCTACGAGCAGTACTTC

J: TRBJ1-5
D: -
size: once
V: TRBV27
CDR3: CASSSTLHQPQHF
DNA: TGTGCCAGCAGTTCGACCCTCCATCAGCCCCAGCATTTT

J: TRBJ2-1
D: -
size: once
V: TRBV7-7
CDR3: CASSPAGNEQFF
DNA: TGTGCTAGCAGCCCCGCGGGGAATGAGCAGTTCTTC

J: TRBJ2-7
D: -
size: -
V: TRBV18
CDR3: CASSPPSQFAYEQYF
DNA: TGTGCCAGCTCACCACCGTCGCAGTTCGCCTACGAGCAGTACTTC

J: TRBJ1-5
D: -
size: -
V: TRBV15
CDR3: CATSREGSRQPQHF
DNA: TGTGCCACCAGCAGAGAGGGCTCCCGACAGCCCCAGCATTTT

J: TRBJ2-1
D: TRBD1
size: -
V: TRBV25-1
CDR3: CASSKTGGYNEQFF
DNA: TGTGCCAGCAGCAAGACAGGGGGTTACAATGAGCAGTTCTTC

J: TRBJ2-7
D: -
size: -
V: TRBV13
CDR3: CASSLGGQAEQYF
DNA: TGTGCCAGCAGCTTAGGCGGGCAGGCCGAGCAGTACTTC

J: TRBJ1-1
D: -
size: once
V: TRBV3-1
CDR3: CASSPPEVSGSWTEAFF
DNA: TGTGCCAGCAGCCCCCCGGAGGTCTCGGGCTCCTGGACTGAAGCTTTCTTT

J: TRBJ1-2
D: -
size: -
V: TRBV28
CDR3: CASSWGVITIYGYTF
DNA: TGTGCCAGCAGTTGGGGGGTCATAACAATCTATGGCTACACCTTC

J: TRBJ2-7
D: -
size: -
V: TRBV11-1
CDR3: CASSLAKRGEQYF
DNA: TGTGCCAGCAGCTTAGCGAAGAGGGGCGAGCAGTACTTC

J: TRBJ1-2
D: -
size: -
V: TRBV9
CDR3: CASSGLTKGYTF
DNA: TGTGCCAGCAGCGGATTAACTAAGGGCTACACCTTC

J: TRBJ1-6
D: -
size: once
V: TRBV20-1
CDR3: CSAPMLNSPLHF
DNA: TGCAGTGCTCCTATGCTGAATTCACCCCTCCACTTT

J: TRBJ2-3
D: -
size: -
V: TRBV7-9
CDR3: CASSLSRGDTQYF
DNA: TGTGCCAGCAGCTTATCCCGTGGCGATACGCAGTATTTT

J: TRBJ2-1
D: -
size: -
V: TRBV3-1
CDR3: CASSQVFSWERSYNEQFF
DNA: TGTGCCAGCAGCCAAGTTTTCTCTTGGGAACGCTCCTACAATGAGCAGTTCTTC

J: TRBJ1-1
D: -
size: -
V: TRBV3-1
CDR3: CASSQVEGNTEAFF
DNA: TGTGCCAGCAGCCAAGTCGAAGGGAACACTGAAGCTTTCTTT

J: TRBJ2-7
D: -
size: -
V: TRBV9
CDR3: CASSGRNSGYEQYF
DNA: TGTGCCAGCAGCGGTCGAAATAGCGGCTACGAGCAGTACTTC

J: TRBJ2-3
D: -
size: -
V: TRBV29-1
CDR3: CSVVFEASRADTQYF
DNA: TGCAGCGTTGTTTTCGAGGCTAGCAGGGCAGATACGCAGTATTTT

J: TRBJ2-1
D: -
size: once
V: TRBV15
CDR3: CATSRDRDLRRVVYNEQFF
DNA: TGTGCCACCAGCAGAGATAGGGACCTGCGGAGAGTAGTCTACAATGAGCAGTTCTTC

J: TRBJ2-1
D: -
size: once
V: TRBV29-1
CDR3: CSVDIQGEEQFF
DNA: TGCAGCGTTGACATACAGGGTGAAGAGCAGTTCTTC

J: TRBJ2-5
D: -
size: -
V: TRBV5-1
CDR3: CASRKGGSVETQYF
DNA: TGCGCCAGCAGGAAGGGGGGGAGCGTCGAGACCCAGTACTTC

J: TRBJ2-3
D: -
size: -
V: TRBV12-3/TRBV12-4
CDR3: CASSLQVGPDTQYF
DNA: TGTGCCAGCAGTTTGCAGGTTGGTCCAGATACGCAGTATTTT

J: TRBJ2-2
D: TRBD2
size: -
V: TRBV15
CDR3: CATSRGRRLAGEGGELFF
DNA: TGTGCCACCAGCAGAGGACGAAGACTAGCGGGAGAGGGCGGGGAGCTGTTTTTT

J: TRBJ2-1
D: TRBD2
size: -
V: TRBV5-1
CDR3: CASSLTGGGKNEQFF
DNA: TGCGCCAGCAGCTTGACCGGGGGGGGGAAAAATGAGCAGTTCTTC